This T cell receptor (beta chain) was captured by sequencing in a study of CXCR3-negative and CXCR3-positive naive CD8 T cells. The naive CD8+ gate required CD45RO-CCR7+CD27+CD95- phenotype. Whole-study results and caveats: Naive cells positive for CXCR3 carried more hydrophobic TRB CDR3s than CXCR3-negative ones.

With UMI labels, 5' RACE was used to prepare the TRB cDNA libraries. From the 5' RACE reads, TCRdb lists one entry per CDR3 protein and no DNA. This sample contains around 130,000 distinct CDR3 sequences. Note on this clonotype: Its antigen is not identified.

The CDR3 sequence is 17 residues long. The germline CDR1 and CDR2 sequences are SGDLS and YYNGEE. This chain links TRBV9 with TRBJ1-3; TCRdb outputs TRBD1, but without DNA this stays unchecked. The specimen was naive CXCR3+ CD8+ T cells from blood. Subset here: CD45RO-CCR7+CD27+CD95- naive CD8+ T cells expressing CXCR3 (TNR3+). The clonotype was recovered from a human donor in good health. Some clones in this sample may be carry-over from other donors' samples. CDR3 protein: CASSVIAGGYSGNTIYF.